This T cell receptor beta chain was sequenced during a study of CD4+ T cells in melanoma. Study results and limitations: Reportedly, melanoma neoantigen-specific CD4+ T cells showed varied differentiation states. A reported correlation linked neoantigen-specific CD4+ T cells to CD8+, macrophage and B cell function.

Only in-frame clones appear in the TCRdb table, and some are missing; sequencing was by immunoSEQ multiplex PCR. The sample records just over 14,000 clones, under 80% being singletons. This CDR3 has 14 amino acids. Germline loops: CDR1 MNHEY, CDR2 SVGAGI. The V end lost 0 bases, the J end lost 8 bases, and 13 bases lay between the germline ends. Details on this clone: Its antigen is still unknown.

The sequenced sample consisted of cells from a culture (not recorded whether cultured in vitro). This TCR was sampled from a human donor with melanoma. This chain uses TRBV6-5 with TRBJ1-2; the D is unclear. The CDR3 DNA follows: TGTGCCAGCAGTTACTCTCTCTCTTCGGTAGGCTACACCTTC. Translating gives CASSYSLSSVGYTF.